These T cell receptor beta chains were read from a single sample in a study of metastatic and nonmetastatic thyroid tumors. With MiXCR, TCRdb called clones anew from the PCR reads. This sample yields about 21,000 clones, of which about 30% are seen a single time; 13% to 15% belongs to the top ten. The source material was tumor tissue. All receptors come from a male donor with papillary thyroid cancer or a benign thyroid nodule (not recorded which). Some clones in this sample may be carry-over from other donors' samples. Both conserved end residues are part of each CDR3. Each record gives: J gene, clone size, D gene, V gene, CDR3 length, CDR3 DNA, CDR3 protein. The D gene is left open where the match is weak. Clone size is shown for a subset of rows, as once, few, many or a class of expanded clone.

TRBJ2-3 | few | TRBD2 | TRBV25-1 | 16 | TGTGCCAGCAGACCAAGACTAGCGGGATGCACAGATACGCAGTATTTT | CASRPRLAGCTDTQYF
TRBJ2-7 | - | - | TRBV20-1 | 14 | TGCAGTGCTAGAGGAGGGGCCGGCTTCTACGAGCAGTACTTC | CSARGGAGFYEQYF
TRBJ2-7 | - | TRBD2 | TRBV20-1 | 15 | TGCAGTGCGTCGGTGGGCGGGAGGGAAGTGGACGAGCAGTACTTC | CSASVGGREVDEQYF
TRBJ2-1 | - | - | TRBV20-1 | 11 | TGCAGTGCGAGCAGTTACAATGAGCAGTTCTTC | CSASSYNEQFF
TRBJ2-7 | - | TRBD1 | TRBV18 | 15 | TGTGCCAGCTCACCACCAGCGACAGGGGCCCACGAGCAGTACTTC | CASSPPATGAHEQYF
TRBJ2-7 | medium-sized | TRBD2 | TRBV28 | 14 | TGTGCCAGCAGCCAGACTAGCGGGAACTACGAGCAGTACTTC | CASSQTSGNYEQYF
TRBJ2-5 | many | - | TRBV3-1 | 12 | TGTGCCAGCAGCCTTCAGGGAGAGACCCAGTACTTC | CASSLQGETQYF
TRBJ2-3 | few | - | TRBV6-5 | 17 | TGTGCCAGCAGTCTAATCCTCAGGGGAGCAAACACAGATACGCAGTATTTT | CASSLILRGANTDTQYF
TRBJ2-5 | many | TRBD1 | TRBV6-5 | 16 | TGTGCCAGCAGTTTCCAGGTTGGGGACAGAGAAGAGACCCAGTACTTC | CASSFQVGDREETQYF
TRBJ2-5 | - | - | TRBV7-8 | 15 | TGTGCCAGCAGCGGACTCCTCACACTACAAGAGACCCAGTACTTC | CASSGLLTLQETQYF
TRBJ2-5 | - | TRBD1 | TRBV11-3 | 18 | TGTGCCAGCAGCTTAGGAGTCGAGGGGGCGCGGATTGGAGAGACCCAGTACTTC | CASSLGVEGARIGETQYF